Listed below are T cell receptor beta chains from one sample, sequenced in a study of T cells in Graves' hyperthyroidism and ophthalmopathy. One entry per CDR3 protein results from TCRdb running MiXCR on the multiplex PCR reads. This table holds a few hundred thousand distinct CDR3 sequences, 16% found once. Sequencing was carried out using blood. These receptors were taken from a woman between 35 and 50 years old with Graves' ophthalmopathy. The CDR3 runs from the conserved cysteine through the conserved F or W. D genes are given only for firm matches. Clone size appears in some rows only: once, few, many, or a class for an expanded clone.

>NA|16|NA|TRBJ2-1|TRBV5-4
CASSGTTLSSYNEQFF
TGTGCCAGCAGCGGGACCACCCTCAGCTCCTACAATGAGCAGTTCTTC
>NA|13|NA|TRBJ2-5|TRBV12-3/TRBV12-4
CASSWDEQETQYF
TGTGCCAGCAGTTGGGACGAACAAGAGACCCAGTACTTC
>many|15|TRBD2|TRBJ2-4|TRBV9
CASSAGTTVNNIQYF
TGTGCCAGCAGCGCCGGGACTACCGTGAACAACATTCAGTACTTC
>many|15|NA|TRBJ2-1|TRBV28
CASSWRPLPYNEQFF
TGTGCCAGCAGCTGGCGTCCGCTCCCGTACAATGAGCAGTTCTTC
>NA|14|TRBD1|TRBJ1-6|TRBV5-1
CASSLGTGDLNLHF
TGCGCCAGCAGCTTGGGGACAGGGGATTTGAACCTCCACTTT
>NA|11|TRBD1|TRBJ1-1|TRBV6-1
CASNGGQEAFF
TGTGCCAGCAACGGGGGACAGGAAGCTTTCTTT
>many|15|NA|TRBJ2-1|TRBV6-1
CATGEGVSSYNEQFF
TGTGCCACTGGCGAGGGGGTGAGTTCCTACAATGAGCAGTTCTTC
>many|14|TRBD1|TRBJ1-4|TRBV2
CASQQGALGEKLFF
TGTGCCAGCCAACAGGGGGCGCTAGGGGAAAAACTGTTTTTT
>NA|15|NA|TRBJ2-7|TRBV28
CASSPGSLGSYEQYF
TGTGCCAGCAGTCCCGGGTCCTTGGGCTCCTACGAGCAGTACTTC
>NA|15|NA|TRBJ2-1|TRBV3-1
CASSQDLGRSNEQFF
TGTGCCAGCAGCCAAGATCTAGGGCGTTCCAATGAGCAGTTCTTC
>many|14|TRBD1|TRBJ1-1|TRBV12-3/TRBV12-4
CASSSTGGNTEAFF
TGTGCCAGCAGTTCGACAGGGGGAAACACTGAAGCTTTCTTT
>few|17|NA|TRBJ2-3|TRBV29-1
CSVEGRRTVFYTDTQYF
TGCAGCGTTGAAGGCAGACGAACAGTTTTCTACACAGATACGCAGTATTTT
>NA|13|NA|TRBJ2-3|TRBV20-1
CSASGTAGDTQYF
TGCAGTGCTAGTGGGACGGCAGGAGATACGCAGTATTTT
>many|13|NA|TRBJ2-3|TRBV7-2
CASSLAAWDTQYF
TGTGCCAGCAGCTTAGCAGCGTGGGATACGCAGTATTTT
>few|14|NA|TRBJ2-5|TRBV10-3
CAISEPGTQETQYF
TGTGCCATCAGTGAGCCGGGGACCCAAGAGACCCAGTACTTC
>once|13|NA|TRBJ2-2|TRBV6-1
CASVGSNTGELFF
TGTGCCAGCGTGGGCAGTAACACCGGGGAGCTGTTTTTT
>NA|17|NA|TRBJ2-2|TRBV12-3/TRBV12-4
CASRGGVTGGNTGELFF
TGTGCCAGCAGGGGGGGGGTAACAGGGGGAAACACCGGGGAGCTGTTTTTT
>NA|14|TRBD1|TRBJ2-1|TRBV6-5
CASSYDRGLDEQFF
TGTGCCAGCAGTTACGACAGGGGGCTCGATGAGCAGTTCTTC
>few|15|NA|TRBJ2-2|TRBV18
CTSSPDSLNTGELFF
TGTACCAGCTCACCAGACAGCCTAAACACCGGGGAGCTGTTTTTT
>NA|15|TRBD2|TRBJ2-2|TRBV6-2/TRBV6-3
CASSGGVVGTGELFF
TGTGCCAGCAGTGGGGGGGTTGTTGGCACCGGGGAGCTGTTTTTT
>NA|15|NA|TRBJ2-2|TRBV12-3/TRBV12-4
CASSPYSSHQGGLFF
TGTGCCAGCAGCCCCTACAGTTCCCACCAGGGCGGGCTGTTTTTT
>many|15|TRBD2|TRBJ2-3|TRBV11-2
CASSFQRGRTDTQYF
TGTGCCAGCAGCTTCCAGCGGGGCCGCACAGATACGCAGTATTTT
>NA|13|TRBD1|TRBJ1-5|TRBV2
CASRGTGHQPQHF
TGTGCCAGCAGAGGGACAGGGCATCAGCCCCAGCATTTT
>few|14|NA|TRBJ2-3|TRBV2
CASSVGETTDTQYF
TGTGCCAGCAGTGTAGGAGAGACAACAGATACGCAGTATTTT
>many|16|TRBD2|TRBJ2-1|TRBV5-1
CASSLARGDGENEQFF
TGCGCCAGCAGCTTGGCCCGGGGGGATGGTGAAAATGAGCAGTTCTTC
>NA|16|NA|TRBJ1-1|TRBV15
CATSRPRGGKDTEAFF
TGTGCCACCAGCAGGCCGAGGGGAGGGAAGGACACTGAAGCTTTCTTT
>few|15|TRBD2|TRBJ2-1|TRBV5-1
CASSRGGQPYNEQFF
TGCGCCAGCAGCCGGGGGGGCCAACCCTACAATGAGCAGTTCTTC
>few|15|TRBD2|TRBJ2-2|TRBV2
CASVDLAAYTGELFF
TGTGCCAGCGTGGATCTAGCGGCATACACCGGGGAGCTGTTTTTT
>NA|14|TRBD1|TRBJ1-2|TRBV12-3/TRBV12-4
CASSPGQGAEGYTF
TGTGCCAGCAGCCCCGGACAGGGGGCGGAGGGCTACACCTTC
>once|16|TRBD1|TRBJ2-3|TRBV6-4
CAVTTRQGVITDTQYF
TGTGCCGTAACGACGCGACAGGGGGTTATCACAGATACGCAGTATTTT
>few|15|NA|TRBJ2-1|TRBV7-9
CASSSGTATLNEQFF
TGTGCCAGCAGCTCCGGGACGGCGACCCTCAATGAGCAGTTCTTC
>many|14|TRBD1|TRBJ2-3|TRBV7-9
CASNLGQSTDTQYF
TGTGCCAGCAACCTGGGACAGAGCACAGATACGCAGTATTTT
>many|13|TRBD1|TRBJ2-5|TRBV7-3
CASSTGQAETQYF
TGTGCCAGCAGCACGGGACAGGCGGAGACCCAGTACTTC
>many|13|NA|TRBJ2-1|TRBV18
CASSYAGYNEQFF
TGTGCCAGCTCGTACGCCGGCTACAATGAGCAGTTCTTC
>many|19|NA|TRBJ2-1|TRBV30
CAWSGILFPRATYYNEQFF
TGTGCCTGGAGTGGGATCCTATTTCCCCGGGCGACTTACTACAATGAGCAGTTCTTC
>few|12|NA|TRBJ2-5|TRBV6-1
CASGVYQETQYF
TGTGCCAGCGGGGTTTACCAAGAGACCCAGTACTTC
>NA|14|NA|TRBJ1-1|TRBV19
CASSPGGVYTEAFF
TGTGCCAGTAGTCCGGGGGGGGTATACACTGAAGCTTTCTTT
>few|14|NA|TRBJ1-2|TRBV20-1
CSARDLLAVNGYTF
TGCAGTGCTAGAGATCTCTTGGCAGTGAATGGCTACACCTTC
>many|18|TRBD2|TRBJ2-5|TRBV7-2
CASSRLGAGGRGQETQYF
TGTGCCAGCAGCCGCCTAGGAGCGGGAGGGAGGGGGCAAGAGACCCAGTACTTC
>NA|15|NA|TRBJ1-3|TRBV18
CASSPPGGIGNTIYF
TGTGCCAGCTCACCACCTGGGGGCATTGGAAACACCATATATTTT
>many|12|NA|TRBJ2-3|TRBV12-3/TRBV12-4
CASRSGGFTQYF
TGTGCCAGCAGGTCCGGGGGTTTTACGCAGTATTTT
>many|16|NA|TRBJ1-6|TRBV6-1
CASRRGTQHFGSPLHF
NA
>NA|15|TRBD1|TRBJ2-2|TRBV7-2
CASSGRGQQIGELFF
TGTGCCAGCAGCGGACGGGGACAGCAGATTGGGGAGCTGTTTTTT
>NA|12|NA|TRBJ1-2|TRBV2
CASSETLGGYTF
TGTGCCAGCAGTGAAACCCTCGGGGGCTACACCTTC
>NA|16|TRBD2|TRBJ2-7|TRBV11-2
CASSLRASGGNYEQYF
TGTGCCAGCAGCTTACGGGCCAGCGGGGGGAACTACGAGCAGTACTTC
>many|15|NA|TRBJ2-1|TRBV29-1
CSVEIGGPTYNEQFF
TGCAGCGTTGAAATCGGGGGACCAACCTACAATGAGCAGTTCTTC
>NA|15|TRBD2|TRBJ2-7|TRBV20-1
CSASELAGGRYEQYF
TGCAGTGCTAGTGAACTAGCGGGAGGCCGCTACGAGCAGTACTTC
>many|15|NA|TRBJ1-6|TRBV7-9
CASSLDGGVESPLHF
TGTGCCAGCAGCTTAGATGGAGGGGTAGAATCACCCCTCCACTTT
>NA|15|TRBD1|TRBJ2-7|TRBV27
CASSYSGTGFYEQYF
TGTGCCAGCAGCTATTCCGGGACAGGGTTCTACGAGCAGTACTTC
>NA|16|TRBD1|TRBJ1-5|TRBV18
CASSPQGTGGNQPQHF
TGTGCCAGCTCACCCCAAGGGACAGGGGGCAATCAGCCCCAGCATTTT
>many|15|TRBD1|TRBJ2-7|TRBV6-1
CASSEAGTGVYEQYF
TGTGCCAGCAGTGAAGCCGGGACAGGCGTATACGAGCAGTACTTC
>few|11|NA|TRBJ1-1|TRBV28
CASRNNRKAFF
TGTGCCAGCAGGAATAACAGGAAAGCTTTCTTT
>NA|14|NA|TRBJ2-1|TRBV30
CAWSVPTSYNEQFF
TGTGCCTGGAGTGTGCCAACCTCCTACAATGAGCAGTTCTTC
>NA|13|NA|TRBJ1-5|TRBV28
CASSRFGNQPQHF
TGTGCCAGCAGTCGGTTTGGTAATCAGCCCCAGCATTTT
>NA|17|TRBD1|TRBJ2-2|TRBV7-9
CASRTKSGGWDTGELFF
TGTGCCAGCAGAACTAAATCAGGGGGCTGGGACACCGGGGAGCTGTTTTTT
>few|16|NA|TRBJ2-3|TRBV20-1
CSAPDWRSISTDTQYF
TGCAGTGCTCCCGATTGGAGATCGATTAGCACAGATACGCAGTATTTT
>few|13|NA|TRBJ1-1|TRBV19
CASSSQKNTEAFF
TGTGCCAGTAGTAGCCAGAAGAACACTGAAGCTTTCTTT
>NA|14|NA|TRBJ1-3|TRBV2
CASSSQYSGNTIYF
TGTGCCAGCAGTAGCCAGTACTCTGGAAACACCATATATTTT